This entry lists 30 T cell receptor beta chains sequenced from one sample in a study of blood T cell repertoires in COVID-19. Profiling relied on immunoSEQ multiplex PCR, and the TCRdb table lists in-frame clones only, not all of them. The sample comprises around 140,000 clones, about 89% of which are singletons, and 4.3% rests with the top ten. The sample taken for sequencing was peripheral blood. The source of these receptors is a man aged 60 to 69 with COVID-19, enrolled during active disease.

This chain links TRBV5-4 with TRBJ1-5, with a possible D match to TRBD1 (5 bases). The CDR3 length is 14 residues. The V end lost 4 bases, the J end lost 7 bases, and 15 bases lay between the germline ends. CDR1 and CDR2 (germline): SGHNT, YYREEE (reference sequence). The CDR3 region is CASSMGGAGQPQHF. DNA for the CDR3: TGTGCCAGCAGCATGGGAGGGGCGGGACAGCCCCAGCATTTT. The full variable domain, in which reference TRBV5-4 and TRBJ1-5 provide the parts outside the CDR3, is ETGVTQSPTHLIKTRGQQVTLRCSSQSGHNTVSWYQQALGQGPQFIFQYYREEENGRGNFPPRFSGLQFPNYSSELNVNALELDDSALYLCASSMGGAGQPQHFGDGTRLSIL.

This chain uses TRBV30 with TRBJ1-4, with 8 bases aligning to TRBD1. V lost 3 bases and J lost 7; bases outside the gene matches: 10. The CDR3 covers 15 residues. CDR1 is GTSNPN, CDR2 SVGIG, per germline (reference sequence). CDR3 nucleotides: TGTGCCTGGAGACCTCGCAGGGGGCGCAGTGAAAAACTGTTTTTT. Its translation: CAWRPRRGRSEKLFF. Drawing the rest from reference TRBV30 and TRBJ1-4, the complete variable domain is SQTIHQWPATLVQPVGSPLSLECTVEGTSNPNLYWYRQAAGRGLQLLFYSVGIGQISSEVPQNLSASRPQDRQFILSSKKLLLSDSGFYLCAWRPRRGRSEKLFFGSGTQLSVL.

Here the CDR3 reads CASSRSDRGLEKLFF. DNA of the CDR3: TGCGCCAGCAGCCGATCGGACAGGGGGCTAGAAAAACTGTTTTTT. The chain employs TRBV4-1 and TRBJ1-4, with 11 bases fitting TRBD1. The V gene's germline CDR1 is MGHRA and CDR2 YSYEKL. V lost 4 bases and J lost 8; bases outside the gene matches: 6. CDR3 length equals 15 residues.

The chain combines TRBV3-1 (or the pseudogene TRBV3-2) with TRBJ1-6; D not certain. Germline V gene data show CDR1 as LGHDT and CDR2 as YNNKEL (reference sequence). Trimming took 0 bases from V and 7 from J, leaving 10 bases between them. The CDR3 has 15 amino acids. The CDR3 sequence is CASSQEASGNSPLHF. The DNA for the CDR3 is TGTGCCAGCAGCCAAGAAGCGAGTGGGAATTCACCCCTCCACTTT.

CDR3: CSASPIGGYTF. Here the CDR3 DNA reads TGCAGTGCTAGCCCGATCGGGGGCTACACCTTC. The J gene is TRBJ1-2, the V gene TRBV20-1; D is uncertain. The CDR3 covers 11 residues. CDR1 and CDR2 from the germline V gene are DFQATT and SNEGSKA (reference sequence). Trimming shortened V by 3 bases and J by 8 bases, and 10 bases separated the two germline ends.

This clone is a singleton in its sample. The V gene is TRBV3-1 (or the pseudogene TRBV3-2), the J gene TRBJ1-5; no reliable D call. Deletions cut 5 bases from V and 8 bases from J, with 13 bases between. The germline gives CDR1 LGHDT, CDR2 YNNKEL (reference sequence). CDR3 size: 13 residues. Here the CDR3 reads CASSGGPVEPQHF. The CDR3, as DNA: TGTGCCAGCAGCGGAGGGCCGGTTGAGCCCCAGCATTTT.

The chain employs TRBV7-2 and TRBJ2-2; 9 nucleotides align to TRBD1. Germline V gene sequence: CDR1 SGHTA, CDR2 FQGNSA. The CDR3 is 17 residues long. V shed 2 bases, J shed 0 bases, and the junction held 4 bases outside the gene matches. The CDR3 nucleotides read TGTGCCAGCAGCTTACCAACAGGGGGCACGAACACCGGGGAGCTGTTTTTT. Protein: CASSLPTGGTNTGELFF.

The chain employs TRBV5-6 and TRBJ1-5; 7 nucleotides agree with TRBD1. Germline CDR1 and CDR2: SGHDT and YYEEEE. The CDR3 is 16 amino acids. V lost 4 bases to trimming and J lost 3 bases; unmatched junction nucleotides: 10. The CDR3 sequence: CASSHYKGADNQPQHF. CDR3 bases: TGTGCCAGCAGCCACTACAAGGGGGCTGACAATCAGCCCCAGCATTTT.

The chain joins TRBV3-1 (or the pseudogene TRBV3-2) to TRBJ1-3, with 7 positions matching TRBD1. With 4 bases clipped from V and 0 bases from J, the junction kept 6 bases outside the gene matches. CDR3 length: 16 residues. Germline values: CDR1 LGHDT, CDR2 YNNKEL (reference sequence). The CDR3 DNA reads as TGTGCCAGCAGCCCCCAGGCAGGGGGCTCTGGAAACACCATATATTTT. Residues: CASSPQAGGSGNTIYF.

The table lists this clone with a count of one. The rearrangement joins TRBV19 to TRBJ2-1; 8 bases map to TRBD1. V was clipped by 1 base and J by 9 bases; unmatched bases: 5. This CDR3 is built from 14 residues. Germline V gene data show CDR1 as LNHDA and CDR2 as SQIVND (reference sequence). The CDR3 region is CASSIAPQGGEQFF. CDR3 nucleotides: TGTGCCAGTAGTATAGCCCCACAGGGGGGTGAGCAGTTCTTC.

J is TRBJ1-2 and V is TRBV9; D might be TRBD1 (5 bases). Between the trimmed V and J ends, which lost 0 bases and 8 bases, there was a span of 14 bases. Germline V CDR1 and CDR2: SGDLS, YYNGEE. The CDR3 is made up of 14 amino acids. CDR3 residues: CASSVEARAAGYTF. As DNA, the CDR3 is TGTGCCAGCAGCGTAGAAGCCAGGGCGGCGGGCTACACCTTC.

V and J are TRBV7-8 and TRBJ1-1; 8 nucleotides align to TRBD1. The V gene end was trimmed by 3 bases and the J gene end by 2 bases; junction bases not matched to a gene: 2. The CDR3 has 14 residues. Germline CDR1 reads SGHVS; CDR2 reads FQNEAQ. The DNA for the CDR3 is TGTGCCAGCAGCTTGGACAGGGCCAACACTGAAGCTTTCTTT. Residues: CASSLDRANTEAFF.

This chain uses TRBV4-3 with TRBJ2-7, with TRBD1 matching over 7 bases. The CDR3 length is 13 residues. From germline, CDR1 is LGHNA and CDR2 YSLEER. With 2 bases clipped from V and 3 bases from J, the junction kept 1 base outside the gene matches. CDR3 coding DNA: TGCGCCAGCAGCCAAAACAGGGGCTACGAGCAGTACTTC. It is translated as CASSQNRGYEQYF.

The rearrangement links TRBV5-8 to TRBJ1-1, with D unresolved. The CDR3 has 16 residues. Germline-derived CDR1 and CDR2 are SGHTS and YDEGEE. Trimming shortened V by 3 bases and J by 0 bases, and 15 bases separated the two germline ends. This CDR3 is CASSSSSLSMNTEAFF. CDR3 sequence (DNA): TGTGCCAGCAGCTCTTCCTCTCTATCCATGAACACTGAAGCTTTCTTT.

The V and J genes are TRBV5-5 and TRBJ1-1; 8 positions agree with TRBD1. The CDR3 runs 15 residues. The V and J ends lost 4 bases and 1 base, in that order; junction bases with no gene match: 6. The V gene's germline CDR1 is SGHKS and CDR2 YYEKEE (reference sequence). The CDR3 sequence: CASSLGGTGNTEAFF. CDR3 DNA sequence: TGTGCCAGCAGCCTGGGTGGGACAGGGAACACTGAAGCTTTCTTT.

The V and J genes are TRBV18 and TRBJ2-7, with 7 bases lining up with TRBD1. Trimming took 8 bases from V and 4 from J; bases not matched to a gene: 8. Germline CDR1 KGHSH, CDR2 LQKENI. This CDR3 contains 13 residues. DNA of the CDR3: TGTGCCAGCAACAGGGGCCCTTCTTACGAGCAGTACTTC. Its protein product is CASNRGPSYEQYF.

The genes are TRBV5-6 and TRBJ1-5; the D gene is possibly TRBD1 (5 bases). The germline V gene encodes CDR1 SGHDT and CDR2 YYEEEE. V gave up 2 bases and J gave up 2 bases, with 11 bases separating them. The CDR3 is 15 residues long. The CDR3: CASSFGQGRNQPQHF. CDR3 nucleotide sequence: TGTGCCAGCAGCTTCGGCCAGGGTCGCAATCAGCCCCAGCATTTT.

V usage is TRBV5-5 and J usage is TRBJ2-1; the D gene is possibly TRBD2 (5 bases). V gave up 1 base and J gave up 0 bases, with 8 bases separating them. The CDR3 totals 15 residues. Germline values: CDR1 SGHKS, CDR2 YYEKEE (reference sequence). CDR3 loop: CASSLTGSSYNEQFF. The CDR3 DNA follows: TGTGCCAGCAGCTTGACGGGAAGCTCCTACAATGAGCAGTTCTTC.

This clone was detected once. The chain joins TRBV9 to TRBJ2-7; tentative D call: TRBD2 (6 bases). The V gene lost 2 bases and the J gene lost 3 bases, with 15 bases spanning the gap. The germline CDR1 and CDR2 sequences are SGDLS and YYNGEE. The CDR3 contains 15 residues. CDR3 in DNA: TGTGCCAGCAGCGTGACCGGGACTGGATACTACGAGCAGTACTTC. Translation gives CASSVTGTGYYEQYF.

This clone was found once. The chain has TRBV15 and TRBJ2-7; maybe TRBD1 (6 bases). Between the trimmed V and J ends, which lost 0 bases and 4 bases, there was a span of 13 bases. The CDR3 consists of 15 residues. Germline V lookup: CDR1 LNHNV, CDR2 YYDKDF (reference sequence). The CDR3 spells CATSRENLRGYEQYF. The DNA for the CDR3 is TGTGCCACCAGCAGAGAAAATTTAAGGGGGTACGAGCAGTACTTC. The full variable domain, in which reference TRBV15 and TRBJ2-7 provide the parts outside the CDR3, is DAMVIQNPRYQVTQFGKPVTLSCSQTLNHNVMYWYQQKSSQAPKLLFHYYDKDFNNEADTPDNFQSRRPNTSFCFLDIRSPGLGDTAMYLCATSRENLRGYEQYFGPGTRLTVT.

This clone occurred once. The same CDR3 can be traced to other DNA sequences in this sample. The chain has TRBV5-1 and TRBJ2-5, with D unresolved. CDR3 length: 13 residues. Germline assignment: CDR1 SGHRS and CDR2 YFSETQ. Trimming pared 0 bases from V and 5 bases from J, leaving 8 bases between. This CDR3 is CASSLGGGETQYF. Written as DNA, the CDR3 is TGCGCCAGCAGCTTGGGAGGTGGGGAGACCCAGTACTTC.

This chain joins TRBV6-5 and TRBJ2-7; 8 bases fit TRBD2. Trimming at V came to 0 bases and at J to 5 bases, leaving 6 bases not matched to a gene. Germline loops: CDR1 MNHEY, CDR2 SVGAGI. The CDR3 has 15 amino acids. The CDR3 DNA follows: TGTGCCAGCAGTTACTCGGGCGGGGGGCCCGACGAGCAGTACTTC. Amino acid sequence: CASSYSGGGPDEQYF.

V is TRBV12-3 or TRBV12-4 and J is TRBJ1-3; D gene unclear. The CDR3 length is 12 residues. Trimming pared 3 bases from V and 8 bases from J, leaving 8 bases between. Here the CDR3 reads CASSFLEHTIYF. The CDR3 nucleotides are TGTGCCAGCAGTTTTCTGGAGCACACCATATATTTT.

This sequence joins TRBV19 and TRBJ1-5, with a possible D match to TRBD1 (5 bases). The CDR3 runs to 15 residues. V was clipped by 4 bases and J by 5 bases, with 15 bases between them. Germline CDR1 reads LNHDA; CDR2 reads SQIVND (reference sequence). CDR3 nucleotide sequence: TGTGCCAGTAGTAGCTTAACAGGACCCTATCAGCCCCAGCATTTT. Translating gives CASSSLTGPYQPQHF.

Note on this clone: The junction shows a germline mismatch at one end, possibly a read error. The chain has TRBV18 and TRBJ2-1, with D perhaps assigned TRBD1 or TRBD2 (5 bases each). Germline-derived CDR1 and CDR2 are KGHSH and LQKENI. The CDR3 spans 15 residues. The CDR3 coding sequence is TGTGCCAGCGCACCGGGGCGTAGCTCCTACAATGAGCAGTTCTTC. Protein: CASAPGRSSYNEQFF.

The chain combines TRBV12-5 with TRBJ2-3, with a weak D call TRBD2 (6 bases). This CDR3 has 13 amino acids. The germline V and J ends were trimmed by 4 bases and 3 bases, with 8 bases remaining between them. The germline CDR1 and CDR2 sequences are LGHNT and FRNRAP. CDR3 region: CASGSLATDTQYF. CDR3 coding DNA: TGTGCTAGTGGTTCACTAGCTACAGATACGCAGTATTTT. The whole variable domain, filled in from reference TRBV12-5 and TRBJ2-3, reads DARVTQTPRHKVTEMGQEVTMRCQPILGHNTVFWYRQTMMQGLELLAYFRNRAPLDDSGMPKDRFSAEMPDATLATLKIQPSEPRDSAVYFCASGSLATDTQYFGPGTRLTVL.

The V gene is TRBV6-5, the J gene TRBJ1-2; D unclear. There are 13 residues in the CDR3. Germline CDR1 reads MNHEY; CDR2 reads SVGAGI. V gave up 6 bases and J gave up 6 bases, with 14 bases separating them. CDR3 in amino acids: CASSIGSRHGYTF. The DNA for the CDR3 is TGTGCCAGCAGCATCGGGAGTCGGCATGGCTACACCTTC.

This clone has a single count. The CDR3 sequence: CASSFLDRENYGYTF. For the CDR3, the DNA is TGTGCCAGCAGCTTCCTGGACAGGGAAAACTATGGCTACACCTTC. The rearrangement joins TRBV7-2 to TRBJ1-2; TRBD1 agrees at 8 bases. After removal of 3 bases from V and 2 bases from J, the junction contained 5 bases not matched to a gene. CDR1 is SGHTA and CDR2 is FQGNSA in the germline V gene. The CDR3 sequence is 15 residues long.

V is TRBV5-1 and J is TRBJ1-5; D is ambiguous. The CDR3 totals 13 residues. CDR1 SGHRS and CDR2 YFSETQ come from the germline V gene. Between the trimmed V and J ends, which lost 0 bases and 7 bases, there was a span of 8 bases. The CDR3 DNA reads TGCGCCAGCAGCTTGGATGGGGAGCAGCCCCAGCATTTT. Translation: CASSLDGEQPQHF.

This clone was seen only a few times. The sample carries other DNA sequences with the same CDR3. CDR3 sequence (DNA): TGCGCCAGCAGCCAAGATCCGGGGACCGGGGAGCTGTTTTTT. Amino acid sequence: CASSQDPGTGELFF. The J gene is TRBJ2-2, the V gene TRBV4-1, with D perhaps TRBD2 (5 bases). Between the trimmed V and J ends, which lost 0 bases and 5 bases, there was a span of 7 bases. The CDR3 is 14 residues long. In germline, CDR1 is MGHRA, CDR2 YSYEKL.